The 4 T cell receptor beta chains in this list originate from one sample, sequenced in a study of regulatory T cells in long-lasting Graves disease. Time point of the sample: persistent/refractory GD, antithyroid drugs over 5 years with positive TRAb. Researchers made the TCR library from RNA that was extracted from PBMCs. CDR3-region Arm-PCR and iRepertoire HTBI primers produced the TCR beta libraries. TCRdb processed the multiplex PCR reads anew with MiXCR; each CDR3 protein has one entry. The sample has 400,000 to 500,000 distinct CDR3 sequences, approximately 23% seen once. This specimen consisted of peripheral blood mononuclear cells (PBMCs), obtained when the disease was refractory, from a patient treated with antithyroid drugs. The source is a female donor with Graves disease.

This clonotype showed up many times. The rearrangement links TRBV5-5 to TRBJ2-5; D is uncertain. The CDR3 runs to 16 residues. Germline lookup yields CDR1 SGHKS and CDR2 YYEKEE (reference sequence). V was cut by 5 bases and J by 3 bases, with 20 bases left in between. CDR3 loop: CASSQSLALLEETQYF. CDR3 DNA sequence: TGTGCCAGCAGTCAAAGCCTGGCACTACTGGAAGAGACCCAGTACTTC.

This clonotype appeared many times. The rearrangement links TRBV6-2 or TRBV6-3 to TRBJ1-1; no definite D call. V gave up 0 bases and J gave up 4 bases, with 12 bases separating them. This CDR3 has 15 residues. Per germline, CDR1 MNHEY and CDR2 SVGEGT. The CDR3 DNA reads TGTGCCAGCAGTTACTCCCTGGGAGGGCTCACTGAAGCTTTCTTT. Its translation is CASSYSLGGLTEAFF.

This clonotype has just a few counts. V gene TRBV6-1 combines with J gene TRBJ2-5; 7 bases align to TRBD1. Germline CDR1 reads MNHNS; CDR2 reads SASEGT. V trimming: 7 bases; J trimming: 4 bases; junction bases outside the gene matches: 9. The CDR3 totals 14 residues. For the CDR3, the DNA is TGTGCCAGCACCGGACGGACAGGTTCAGAGACCCAGTACTTC. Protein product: CASTGRTGSETQYF.

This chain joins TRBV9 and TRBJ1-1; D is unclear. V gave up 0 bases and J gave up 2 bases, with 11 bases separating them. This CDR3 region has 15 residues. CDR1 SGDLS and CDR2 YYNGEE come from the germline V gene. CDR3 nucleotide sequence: TGTGCCAGCAGCGTAGATTTCGGCGACAACACTGAAGCTTTCTTT. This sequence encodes CASSVDFGDNTEAFF.